This T cell receptor (beta chain) is drawn from a study of T cells in women clearing cervical HPV infection. Clones were read by immunoSEQ multiplex PCR, and TCRdb kept only the in-frame ones, dropping some. The repertoire table contains 25,000 to 30,000 clones. Concerning this clone: The read ends 3 residues before the CDR3 terminus; that terminus is restored from the germline J gene.

From germline, CDR1 is SGHNT and CDR2 YYREEE (reference sequence). The CDR3 consists of 14 residues. The ends were cut back, 2 bases at V and 4 bases at J, with 13 bases in the middle. The clonotype originates from a woman aged 18-69 years with a cervical HPV16 infection that either progressed to CIN3+ or cleared (not recorded which). The sample taken for sequencing was blood buffy coat. The chain is built from TRBV5-4 and TRBJ2-7, with D perhaps TRBD1 or TRBD2 (7 bases each). CDR3 bases read: TGTGCCAGCAGCTTTGAGCGGGACAGATACGAG. Translated: CASSFERDRYE. The CDR3, in full, reads CASSFERDRYEQYF.